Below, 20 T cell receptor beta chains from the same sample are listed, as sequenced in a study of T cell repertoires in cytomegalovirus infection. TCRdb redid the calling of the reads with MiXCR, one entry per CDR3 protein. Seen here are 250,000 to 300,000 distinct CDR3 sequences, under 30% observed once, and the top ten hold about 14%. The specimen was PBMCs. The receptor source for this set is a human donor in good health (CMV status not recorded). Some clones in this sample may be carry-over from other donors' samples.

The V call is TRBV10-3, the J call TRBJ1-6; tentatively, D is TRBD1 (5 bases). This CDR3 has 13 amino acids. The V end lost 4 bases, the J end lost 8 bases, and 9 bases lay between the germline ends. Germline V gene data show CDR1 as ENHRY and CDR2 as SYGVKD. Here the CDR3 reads CAISAGGDSPLHF. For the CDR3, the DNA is TGTGCCATCAGTGCCGGGGGGGATTCACCCCTCCACTTT.

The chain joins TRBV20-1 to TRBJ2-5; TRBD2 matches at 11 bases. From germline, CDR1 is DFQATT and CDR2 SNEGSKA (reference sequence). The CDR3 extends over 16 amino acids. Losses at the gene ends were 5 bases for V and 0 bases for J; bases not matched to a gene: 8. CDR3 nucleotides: TGCAGTGCTCAGACTAGCGGGGATAGCTACCAAGAGACCCAGTACTTC. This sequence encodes CSAQTSGDSYQETQYF.

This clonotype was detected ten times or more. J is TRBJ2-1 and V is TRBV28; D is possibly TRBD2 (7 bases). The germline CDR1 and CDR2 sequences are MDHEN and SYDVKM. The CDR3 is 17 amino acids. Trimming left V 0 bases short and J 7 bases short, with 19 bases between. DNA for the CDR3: TGTGCCAGCAGTTTATGGGGGGGGCGGCTACATTTAAATGAGCAGTTCTTC. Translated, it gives CASSLWGGRLHLNEQFF.

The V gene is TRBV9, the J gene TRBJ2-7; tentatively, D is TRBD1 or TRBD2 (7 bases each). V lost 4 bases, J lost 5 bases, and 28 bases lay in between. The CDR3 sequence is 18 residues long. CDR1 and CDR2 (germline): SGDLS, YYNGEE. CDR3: CASSLFPGGAGTLDEQYF. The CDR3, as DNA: TGTGCCAGCAGCTTATTCCCAGGGGGGGCAGGGACCCTCGACGAGCAGTACTTC.

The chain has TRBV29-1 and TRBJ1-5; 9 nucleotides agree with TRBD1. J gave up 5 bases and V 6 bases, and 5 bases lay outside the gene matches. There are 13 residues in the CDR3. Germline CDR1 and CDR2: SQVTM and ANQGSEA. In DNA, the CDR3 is TGCAGCGTCGACAGGGGGAAGGATCAGCCCCAGCATTTT. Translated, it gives CSVDRGKDQPQHF. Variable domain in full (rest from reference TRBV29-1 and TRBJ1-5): SAVISQKPSRDICQRGTSLTIQCQVDSQVTMMFWYRQQPGQSLTLIATANQGSEATYESGFVIDKFPISRPNLTFSTLTVSNMSPEDSSIYLCSVDRGKDQPQHFGDGTRLSIL.

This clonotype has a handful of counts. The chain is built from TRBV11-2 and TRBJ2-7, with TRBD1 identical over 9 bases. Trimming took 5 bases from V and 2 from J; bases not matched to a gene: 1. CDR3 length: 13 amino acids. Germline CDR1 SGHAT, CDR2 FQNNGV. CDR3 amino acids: CASSRQGAYEQYF. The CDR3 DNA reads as TGTGCCAGCAGCAGACAGGGGGCCTACGAGCAGTACTTC.

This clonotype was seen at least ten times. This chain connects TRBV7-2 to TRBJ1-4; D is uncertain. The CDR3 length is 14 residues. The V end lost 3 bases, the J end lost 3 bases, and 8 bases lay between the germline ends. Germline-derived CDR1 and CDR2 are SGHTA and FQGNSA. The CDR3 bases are TGTGCCAGCAGCTTGGCGCGAGCTAATGAAAAACTGTTTTTT. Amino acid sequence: CASSLARANEKLFF. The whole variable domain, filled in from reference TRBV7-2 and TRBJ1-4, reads GAGVSQSPSNKVTEKGKDVELRCDPISGHTALYWYRQSLGQGLEFLIYFQGNSAPDKSGLPSDRFSAERTGGSVSTLTIQRTQQEDSAVYLCASSLARANEKLFFGSGTQLSVL.

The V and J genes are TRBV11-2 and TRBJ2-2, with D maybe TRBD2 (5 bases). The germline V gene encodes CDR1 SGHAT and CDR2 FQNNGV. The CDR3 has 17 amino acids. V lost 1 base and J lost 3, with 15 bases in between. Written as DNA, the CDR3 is TGTGCCAGCAGCTTAGCCTTGGGGAGATCGGACACCGGGGAGCTGTTTTTT. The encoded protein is CASSLALGRSDTGELFF.

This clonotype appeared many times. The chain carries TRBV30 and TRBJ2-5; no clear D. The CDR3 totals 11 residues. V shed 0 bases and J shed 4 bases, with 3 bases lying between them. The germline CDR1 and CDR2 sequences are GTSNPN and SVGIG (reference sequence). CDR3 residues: CAWSVGETQYF. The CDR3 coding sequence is TGTGCCTGGAGTGTAGGAGAGACCCAGTACTTC.

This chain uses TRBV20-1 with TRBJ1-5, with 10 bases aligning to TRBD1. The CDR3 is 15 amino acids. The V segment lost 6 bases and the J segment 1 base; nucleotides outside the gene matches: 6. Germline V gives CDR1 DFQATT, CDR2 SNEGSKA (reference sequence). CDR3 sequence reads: CSANDRGRSNQPQHF. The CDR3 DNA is TGCAGTGCCAATGACAGGGGGCGAAGCAATCAGCCCCAGCATTTT.

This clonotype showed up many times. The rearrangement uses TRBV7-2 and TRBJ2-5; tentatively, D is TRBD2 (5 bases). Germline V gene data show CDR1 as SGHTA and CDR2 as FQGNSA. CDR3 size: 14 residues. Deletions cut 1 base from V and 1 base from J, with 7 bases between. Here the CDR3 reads CASSLGTFQETQYF. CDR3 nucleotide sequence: TGTGCCAGCAGCTTAGGGACTTTCCAAGAGACCCAGTACTTC.

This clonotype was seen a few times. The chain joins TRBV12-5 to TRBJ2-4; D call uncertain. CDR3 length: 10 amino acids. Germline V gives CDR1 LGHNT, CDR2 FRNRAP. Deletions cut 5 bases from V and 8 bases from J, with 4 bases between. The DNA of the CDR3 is TGTGCTAGTGGTCCCGACATTCAGTACTTC. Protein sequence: CASGPDIQYF. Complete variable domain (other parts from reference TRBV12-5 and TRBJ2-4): DARVTQTPRHKVTEMGQEVTMRCQPILGHNTVFWYRQTMMQGLELLAYFRNRAPLDDSGMPKDRFSAEMPDATLATLKIQPSEPRDSAVYFCASGPDIQYFGAGTRLSVL.

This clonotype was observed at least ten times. This chain's CDR3 is CATSSPHSPEAFF. CDR3 sequence (DNA): TGTGCCACCTCTTCGCCCCACAGCCCTGAAGCTTTCTTT. The rearrangement joins TRBV24-1 to TRBJ1-1; D is unresolved. Trimming took off 9 bases at V and 6 bases at J, with 16 bases between the two ends. Germline values: CDR1 KGHDR, CDR2 SFDVKD. CDR3 length: 13 residues.

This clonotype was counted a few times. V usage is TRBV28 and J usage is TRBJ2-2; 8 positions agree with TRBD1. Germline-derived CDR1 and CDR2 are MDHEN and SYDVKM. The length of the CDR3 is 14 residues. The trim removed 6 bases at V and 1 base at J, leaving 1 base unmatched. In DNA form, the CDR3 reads TGTGCCAGCAGGGGGACAGGGAACACCGGGGAGCTGTTTTTT. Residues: CASRGTGNTGELFF.

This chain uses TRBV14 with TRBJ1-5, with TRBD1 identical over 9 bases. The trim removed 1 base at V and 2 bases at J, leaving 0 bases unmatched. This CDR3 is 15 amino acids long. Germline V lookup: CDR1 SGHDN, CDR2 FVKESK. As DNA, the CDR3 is TGTGCCAGCAGCCAAGGGACAGGGGGCAATCAGCCCCAGCATTTT. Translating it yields CASSQGTGGNQPQHF.

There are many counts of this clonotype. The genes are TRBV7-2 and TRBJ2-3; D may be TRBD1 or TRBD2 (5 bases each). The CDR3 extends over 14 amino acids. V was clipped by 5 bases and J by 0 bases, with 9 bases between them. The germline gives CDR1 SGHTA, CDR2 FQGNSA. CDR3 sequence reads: CASSRRGSTDTQYF. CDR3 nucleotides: TGTGCCAGCAGCCGTCGGGGCAGCACAGATACGCAGTATTTT.

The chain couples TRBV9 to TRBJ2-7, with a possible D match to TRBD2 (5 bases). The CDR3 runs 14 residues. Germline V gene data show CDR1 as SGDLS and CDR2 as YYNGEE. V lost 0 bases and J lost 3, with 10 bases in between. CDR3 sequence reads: CASSVELGSYEQYF. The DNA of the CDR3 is TGTGCCAGCAGCGTAGAACTAGGGAGCTACGAGCAGTACTTC.

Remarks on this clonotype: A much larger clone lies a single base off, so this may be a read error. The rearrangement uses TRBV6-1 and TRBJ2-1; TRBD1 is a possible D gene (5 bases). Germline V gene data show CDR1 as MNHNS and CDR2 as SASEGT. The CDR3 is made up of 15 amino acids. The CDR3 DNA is TGTGCCAGCACCTCAGGGATCGTTTCCTCCAATGAGCAGTTCTTC. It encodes CASTSGIVSSNEQFF.

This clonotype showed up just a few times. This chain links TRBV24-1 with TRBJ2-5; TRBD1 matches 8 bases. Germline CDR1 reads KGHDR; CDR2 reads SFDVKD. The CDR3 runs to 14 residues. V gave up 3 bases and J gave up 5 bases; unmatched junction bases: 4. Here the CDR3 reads CATSDHRGTETQYF. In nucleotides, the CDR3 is TGTGCCACCAGTGATCACAGGGGGACGGAGACCCAGTACTTC.

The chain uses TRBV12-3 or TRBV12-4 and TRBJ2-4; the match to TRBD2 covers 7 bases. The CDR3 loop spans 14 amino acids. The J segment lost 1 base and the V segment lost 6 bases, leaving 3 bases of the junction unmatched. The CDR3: CASRVSGAKNIQYF. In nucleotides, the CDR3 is TGTGCCAGCAGGGTTAGCGGGGCCAAAAACATTCAGTACTTC.